This T cell receptor (beta chain) was recovered during a study of T cell responses to AZD1222 COVID-19 vaccine. The study's findings and limits: Targets within unmutated variant regions were reportedly found for nearly half of spike-specific TCRs.

With regard to this clone: Its matching antigen is unknown.

Germline values: CDR1 MGHDK, CDR2 SYGVNS. V was pared by 6 bases and J by 4 bases, with 10 bases between. The CDR3 has 12 amino acids. Generated by immunoSEQ multiplex PCR, the TCRdb table keeps only in-frame clones and is missing some. This table has 150,000 to 200,000 clones, about 92% appearing once. This specimen was peripheral blood, taken on day 0 of AZD1222 vaccination. V gene TRBV25-1 combines with J gene TRBJ2-7; a weak D match, TRBD1 (5 bases). The source is an adult in good health. The CDR3 DNA follows: TGTGCCAGCAGCAGACAGCAGTACGAGCAGTACTTC. Encoded protein: CASSRQQYEQYF.